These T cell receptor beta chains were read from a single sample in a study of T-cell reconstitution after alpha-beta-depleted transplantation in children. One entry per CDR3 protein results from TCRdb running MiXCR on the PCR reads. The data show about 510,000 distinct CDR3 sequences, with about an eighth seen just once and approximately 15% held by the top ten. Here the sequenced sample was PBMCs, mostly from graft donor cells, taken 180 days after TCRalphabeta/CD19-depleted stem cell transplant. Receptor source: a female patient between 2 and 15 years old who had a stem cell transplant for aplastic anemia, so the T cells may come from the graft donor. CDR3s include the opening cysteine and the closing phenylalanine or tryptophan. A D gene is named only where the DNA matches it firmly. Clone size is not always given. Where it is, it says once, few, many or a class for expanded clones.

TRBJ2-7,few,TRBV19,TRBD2,TGTGCCAGTAGGAGGCTAGCGGGAGCGACCGAGCAGTACTTC,CASRRLAGATEQYF
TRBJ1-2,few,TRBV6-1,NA,TGTGCCAGCAGTCGGGACCGCAAACTAGCTAACTATGGCTACACCTTC,CASSRDRKLANYGYTF
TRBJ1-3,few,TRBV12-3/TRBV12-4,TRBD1,TGTGCCAGCAGTCCGCCACGGGACAGCTTATATTTT,CASSPPRDSLYF
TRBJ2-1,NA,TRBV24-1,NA,TGTGCCACCAGTGATTTCGATGAGGATGAGCAGTTCTTC,CATSDFDEDEQFF
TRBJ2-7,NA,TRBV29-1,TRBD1,TGCAGCGTTGAAAGGGGGGGACAGGGGAAATACGAGCAGTACTTC,CSVERGGQGKYEQYF
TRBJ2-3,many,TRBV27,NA,TGTGCCAGCAGTTTAGTACAGGGCGAAGATACGCAGTATTTT,CASSLVQGEDTQYF
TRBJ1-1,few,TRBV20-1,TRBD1,TGCAGTGCTAACAGGGGAGGCCTGAACACTGAAGCTTTCTTT,CSANRGGLNTEAFF
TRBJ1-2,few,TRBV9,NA,TGTGCCAGCAGCGGCCGGGACCCCCTCTATGGCTACACCTTC,CASSGRDPLYGYTF
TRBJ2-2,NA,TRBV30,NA,TGTGCCTGGAGACGTGGCGCCGGGGAGCTGTTTTTT,CAWRRGAGELFF
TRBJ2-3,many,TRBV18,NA,TGTGCCAGCTCACCACCAGTTGCTAGCACAGATACGCAGTATTTT,CASSPPVASTDTQYF
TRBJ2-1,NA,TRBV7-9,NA,TGTGCCAGCAGCTTAGGGGGGACTGTCTCCTACAATGAGCAGTTCTTC,CASSLGGTVSYNEQFF
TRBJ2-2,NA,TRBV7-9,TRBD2,TGTGCCAGCAGCTTAGGCGGTCTAGCGGGATATACCGGGGAGCTGTTTTTT,CASSLGGLAGYTGELFF
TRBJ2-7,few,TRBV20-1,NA,TGCAGTGCTAGGGAGGATGGGAACGAGCAGTACTTC,CSAREDGNEQYF
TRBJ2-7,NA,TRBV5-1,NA,TGCGCCAGCAGCTTGGCCCTGGAGACCTACGAGCAGTACTTC,CASSLALETYEQYF
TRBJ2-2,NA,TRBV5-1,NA,TGCGCCAGCAGCTTGCCTAAAAACACCGGGGAGCTGTTTTTT,CASSLPKNTGELFF
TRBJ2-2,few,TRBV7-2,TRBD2,TGTGCCAGCAGCTTACCACGACTAGCGGGAGCGGCCGGGGAGCTGTTTTTT,CASSLPRLAGAAGELFF